The 21 T cell receptor beta chains below were found in one sample sequenced in a study of control samples from healthy donors and cancer patients. Libraries were prepared by immunoSEQ multiplex PCR; TCRdb keeps only in-frame clonotypes and omits some of them. The table has 85,000 to 120,000 clones, 92% seen once. Sequencing input: blood. All receptors derive from a woman between 18 and 29 years old in good health.

The J gene is TRBJ1-1, the V gene TRBV27; 7 bases align to TRBD1. CDR1 MNHEY and CDR2 SMNVEV come from the germline V gene (reference sequence). Germline trimming cut 4 bases from V and 0 bases from J; bases unmatched to any gene: 5. The CDR3 loop spans 15 amino acids. The CDR3 region is CASSSWDRLNTEAFF. CDR3 in DNA: TGTGCCAGCAGTTCCTGGGACAGATTGAACACTGAAGCTTTCTTT.

Notes on this clone: Other nucleotide sequences from this sample produce the same CDR3. V usage is TRBV19 and J usage is TRBJ2-7; D possibly matches TRBD1 or TRBD2 (5 bases each). This CDR3 has 14 amino acids. Trimming stripped 1 base from V and 0 bases from J, with 7 bases between. CDR1 LNHDA and CDR2 SQIVND come from the germline V gene (reference sequence). DNA of the CDR3: TGTGCCAGTAGTATAGGGGGGAGCTCCTACGAGCAGTACTTC. This translates into CASSIGGSSYEQYF.

This clone occurred a few times. The chain carries TRBV2 and TRBJ1-2, with 9 bases lining up with TRBD1. The CDR3 covers 15 residues. Germline trimming cut 6 bases from V and 8 bases from J; bases unmatched to any gene: 13. The germline V gene encodes CDR1 SNHLY and CDR2 FYNNEI. CDR3 in amino acids: CASSVLPGQGGGYTF. CDR3 DNA sequence: TGTGCCAGCAGCGTACTTCCGGGACAGGGAGGCGGCTACACCTTC.

The chain recombines TRBV30 with TRBJ1-5; 7 bases fit TRBD1. V was pared by 2 bases and J by 5 bases, with 6 bases of the junction left unmatched. Germline assignment: CDR1 GTSNPN and CDR2 SVGIG (reference sequence). CDR3 length: 14 amino acids. The CDR3 DNA reads TGTGCCTGGAGTTTGAGAGGGGGCGATCAGCCCCAGCATTTT. Amino acids: CAWSLRGGDQPQHF.

This rearrangement joins TRBV11-3 to TRBJ2-1; TRBD2 matches at 10 bases. Germline lookup yields CDR1 SGHNT and CDR2 YENEEA. This CDR3 region has 16 residues. The J segment lost 10 bases and the V segment lost 1 base, leaving 10 bases of the junction unmatched. CDR3 protein: CASSLVASGSSGEQFF. The DNA for the CDR3 is TGTGCCAGCAGCTTAGTAGCTAGCGGGAGTTCAGGAGAGCAGTTCTTC.

The chain has TRBV3-1 (or the pseudogene TRBV3-2) and TRBJ1-1; D uncertain. V was shortened by 3 bases and J by 2 bases, with 13 bases between the two germline ends. CDR1 and CDR2 (germline): LGHDT, YNNKEL (reference sequence). This CDR3 is 15 amino acids long. Here the CDR3 reads CASSHVGRTNTEAFF. Written as DNA, the CDR3 is TGTGCCAGCAGCCACGTCGGCAGAACTAACACTGAAGCTTTCTTT.

This rearrangement joins TRBV7-9 to TRBJ2-1; no clear D. The CDR3 has 12 residues. The V end was cut by 5 bases, the J end by 2 bases, with 4 bases between. In germline, CDR1 is SEHNR, CDR2 FQNEAQ (reference sequence). The chain's CDR3 is CASSPAYNEQFF. The CDR3, as DNA: TGTGCCAGCAGCCCAGCCTACAATGAGCAGTTCTTC.

This clone was counted once. The V and J genes are TRBV27 and TRBJ1-5; the D is unclear. Trimming stripped 6 bases from V and 0 bases from J, with 15 bases between. Germline V gene sequence: CDR1 MNHEY, CDR2 SMNVEV (reference sequence). This CDR3 is 16 amino acids long. CDR3 sequence (DNA): TGTGCCAGCAGATCCGTCCCCATCAATAGCAATCAGCCCCAGCATTTT. Its protein is CASRSVPINSNQPQHF.

This clone was seen only once. The chain recombines TRBV6-5 with TRBJ1-1; D gene unclear. CDR1 and CDR2 from the germline V gene are MNHEY and SVGAGI. This CDR3 contains 14 residues. V was shortened by 7 bases and J by 1 base, with 13 bases between the two germline ends. The CDR3 sequence is CASTTSWRNTEAFF. As DNA, the CDR3 is TGTGCCAGCACCACATCCTGGAGGAACACTGAAGCTTTCTTT.

The rearrangement links TRBV11-2 to TRBJ1-1; TRBD1 might be the D (6 bases). The germline CDR1 and CDR2 sequences are SGHAT and FQNNGV. The CDR3 has 15 amino acids. Trimming shortened V by 4 bases and J by 0 bases, and 12 bases separated the two germline ends. CDR3 protein: CASSSPGDMNTEAFF. DNA for the CDR3: TGTGCCAGCAGCTCCCCTGGGGACATGAACACTGAAGCTTTCTTT.

The rearrangement uses TRBV4-2 and TRBJ2-7; perhaps TRBD2 as D (6 bases). Per germline, CDR1 LGHNA and CDR2 YNFKEQ. Trimming pared 0 bases from V and 2 bases from J, leaving 11 bases between. The CDR3 runs 15 residues. CDR3 protein: CASSQDTAGPYEQYF. The CDR3 bases are TGTGCCAGCAGCCAAGATACTGCGGGACCCTACGAGCAGTACTTC.

The chain recombines TRBV6-5 with TRBJ2-1; D not resolved. CDR1 MNHEY and CDR2 SVGAGI come from the germline V gene. Trimming stripped 7 bases from V and 6 bases from J, with 10 bases between. The CDR3 loop spans 12 amino acids. This chain's CDR3 is CASTADSNEQFF. CDR3 nucleotide sequence: TGTGCCAGCACGGCAGATAGCAATGAGCAGTTCTTC.

The J gene is TRBJ2-3, the V gene TRBV18; 8 nucleotides agree with TRBD1. Germline-derived CDR1 and CDR2 are KGHSH and LQKENI. V was pared by 8 bases and J by 0 bases, with 4 bases of the junction left unmatched. The CDR3 loop spans 14 amino acids. CDR3 amino acids: CASGGQGSTDTQYF. In nucleotides, the CDR3 is TGTGCCAGCGGAGGACAGGGAAGCACAGATACGCAGTATTTT.

There are many counts of this clone. The chain links TRBV5-4 to TRBJ1-4; D may be TRBD1 (5 bases). The CDR3 is made up of 16 amino acids. Germline CDR1 and CDR2: SGHNT and YYREEE (reference sequence). Trimming took off 0 bases at V and 3 bases at J, with 12 bases between the two ends. This CDR3 is CASSLDGVGANEKLFF. CDR3 bases: TGTGCCAGCAGCTTGGATGGGGTGGGGGCTAATGAAAAACTGTTTTTT.

The chain joins TRBV27 to TRBJ2-7; D perhaps matches TRBD1 (5 bases). The germline gives CDR1 MNHEY, CDR2 SMNVEV (reference sequence). V lost 9 bases to trimming and J lost 2 bases, with 11 bases between them. The CDR3 runs to 12 residues. The CDR3 here is CASSTGTYEQYF. The DNA for the CDR3 is TGTGCCAGTTCAACAGGTACCTACGAGCAGTACTTC.

The chain has TRBV27 and TRBJ1-1; possibly TRBD1 for D (5 bases). The CDR3 totals 16 residues. CDR1 and CDR2 from the germline V gene are MNHEY and SMNVEV (reference sequence). Deletions cut 7 bases from V and 4 bases from J, with 22 bases between. The CDR3 reads CASKVLSGRVGTEAFF. The CDR3 nucleotides are TGTGCCAGCAAAGTTTTATCAGGGCGTGTTGGCACTGAAGCTTTCTTT.

The chain uses TRBV6-5 and TRBJ1-2, with D hard to call. The CDR3 sequence is 12 residues long. Germline V gene sequence: CDR1 MNHEY, CDR2 SVGAGI. V was pared by 5 bases and J by 7 bases, with 11 bases between. CDR3: CASSPTEGGYTF. CDR3 in DNA: TGTGCCAGCAGTCCGACGGAGGGTGGCTACACCTTC.

The rearrangement links TRBV9 to TRBJ2-7; 7 bases line up with TRBD1. The CDR3 is 14 amino acids. The germline V gene encodes CDR1 SGDLS and CDR2 YYNGEE. V lost 1 base, J lost 3 bases, and 4 bases stayed unmatched. Here the CDR3 DNA reads TGTGCCAGCAGCGTAAGGGACAGCAACTACGAGCAGTACTTC. This translates into CASSVRDSNYEQYF.

With respect to this clone: Other DNA sequences in this specimen translate into the identical CDR3. The chain employs TRBV4-3 and TRBJ1-2, with D uncertain. Germline values: CDR1 LGHNA, CDR2 YSLEER. Trimming shortened V by 0 bases and J by 8 bases, and 13 bases separated the two germline ends. The CDR3 loop spans 14 amino acids. CDR3 region: CASSQDSSAGGYTF. The CDR3 DNA is TGCGCCAGCAGCCAAGATAGCAGTGCTGGAGGCTACACCTTC.

CDR3 loop: CASSLFAASSPLHF. The DNA of the CDR3 is TGTGCCAGCAGCTTATTCGCAGCGAGTTCACCCCTCCACTTT. The chain recombines TRBV7-6 with TRBJ1-6; no firm D call. The V end was cut by 2 bases, the J end by 9 bases, with 11 bases between. Germline CDR1 is SGHVS and CDR2 is FNYEAQ. This CDR3 is built from 14 residues.

To note about this clone: Other DNA sequences within the sample encode an identical CDR3. The chain is built from TRBV6-4 and TRBJ2-6; the D call may be TRBD1 or TRBD2 (5 bases each). CDR3 length equals 15 residues. Germline CDR1 MRHNA, CDR2 SNTAGT. The V end was cut by 0 bases, the J end by 2 bases, with 5 bases between. The CDR3 sequence: CASSDSGAGANVLTF. The CDR3 region has the DNA TGTGCCAGCAGTGACTCGGGGGCTGGGGCCAACGTCCTGACTTTC.